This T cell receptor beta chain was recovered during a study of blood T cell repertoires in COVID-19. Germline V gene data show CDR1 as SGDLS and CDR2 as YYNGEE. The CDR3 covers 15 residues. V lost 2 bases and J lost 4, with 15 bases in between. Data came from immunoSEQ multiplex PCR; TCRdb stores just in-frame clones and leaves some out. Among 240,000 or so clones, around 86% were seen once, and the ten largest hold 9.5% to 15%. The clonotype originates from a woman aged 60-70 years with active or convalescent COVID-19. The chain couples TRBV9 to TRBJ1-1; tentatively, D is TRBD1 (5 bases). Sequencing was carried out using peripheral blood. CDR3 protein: CASSVESGGITEAFF. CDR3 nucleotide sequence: TGTGCCAGCAGCGTCGAGAGTGGGGGGATCACTGAAGCTTTCTTT.